This T cell receptor (beta chain) was captured by sequencing in a study of cytomegalovirus exposure and HLA in healthy donors. Overall study results and limits: Excluded were some V segments that proved indistinguishable, including TRBV6-2 and TRBV6-3.

Trimming removed 4 bases from V and 4 bases from J; junction bases left unmatched: 8. Germline V gene data show CDR1 as SQVTM and CDR2 as ANQGSEA. The CDR3 sequence is 16 residues long. This clone was picked up a small number of times. Its antigen is unknown. PCR involved 60 Vbeta and 13 Jbeta primers. The data were produced by immunoSEQ multiplex PCR, yet TCRdb's version contains in-frame clones alone and is incomplete. The sample includes some 150,000 clones, approximately 79% of them seen just once. V is TRBV29-1 and J is TRBJ2-6, with 9 bases identical to TRBD1. This TCR derives from a man between 35 and 55 years old in good health and CMV-seronegative. Sequencing was performed on PBMCs. Here the CDR3 reads CSVGTGEVYGANVLTF. DNA for the CDR3: TGCAGCGTTGGGACAGGGGAAGTGTACGGGGCCAACGTCCTGACTTTC.